These T cell receptor beta chains were read from a single sample in a study of CD8 T cells in Susac syndrome. MiXCR, run by TCRdb on the immunoSEQ multiplex PCR reads, gives a single entry per CDR3 protein. The sample has approximately 180,000 distinct CDR3 sequences, approximately 94% seen once. The sequenced sample was CD4+ T cells from PBMCs. All receptors come from a human donor with multiple sclerosis. The conserved cysteine and the conserved F or W are not part of the CDR3 here.

cdr3_aa,v_call
ASSYPGKEWTQY,TRBV7-2
SAREPSTDTQY,TRBV20-1
ASSEAYGGPDTQY,TRBV2
SARTGGGNYGYT,TRBV20-1
ASLSGLRNSPLH,TRBV2
ATSGGLGTGQPQH,TRBV15
ASSERGQAAYEQY,TRBV25-1
ASSGRPNTEAF,TRBV7-3
ASSLARLNTIY,TRBV7-9
ASRDSQETQY,TRBV5-1
SVAIGGGQEYGYT,TRBV29-1
ASSQTGLLSEGYEQY,TRBV12-3/TRBV12-4
ASSLAPSPGYT,TRBV28
SVWTGGNEQF,TRBV29-1
ASSPLPPPGETQY,TRBV28
ASGGRRSGANVLT,TRBV7-2
SVAWSSGGPGETQY,TRBV29-1
ASRAQGGYGYT,TRBV3-1
ASSPTGGYNSPLH,TRBV6-5
SVFLNRAPEAF,TRBV29-1